This is a list of T cell receptor beta chains from one sample in a study of cytomegalovirus exposure and HLA in healthy donors. Assay: immunoSEQ multiplex PCR; the TCRdb copy retains only in-frame clones and omits some. The data contain over 200,000 clones, roughly 89% of them seen just once; the ten biggest clones take up around 1%. The sequencing sample was made of PBMCs. Receptor source: a woman aged 18-35 years in good health and CMV-seronegative. CDR3s include the opening cysteine and the closing phenylalanine or tryptophan. Fields, in order: J gene, clone size, D gene, V gene, CDR3 protein, CDR3 DNA. A D gene is named only where the DNA matches it firmly. Clone sizes are given selectively: once, few, many, or a class where the clone is expanded.

j_gene: TRBJ1-4; abundance: NA; d_gene: NA; v_gene: TRBV7-9; CDR3aa: CASTSDSLKGKLFF; CDR3nt: TGTGCCAGCACCTCGGACAGCCTTAAGGGGAAACTGTTTTTT
j_gene: TRBJ1-4; abundance: NA; d_gene: TRBD1; v_gene: TRBV7-4; CDR3aa: CASSLARTGNPNEKLFF; CDR3nt: TGTGCCAGCAGCTTAGCGAGGACAGGGAACCCTAATGAAAAACTGTTTTTT
j_gene: TRBJ1-2; abundance: once; d_gene: TRBD1; v_gene: TRBV18; CDR3aa: CASSLRDSWLYGYTF; CDR3nt: TGTGCCAGCTCCTTAAGGGACAGTTGGCTCTATGGCTACACCTTC
j_gene: TRBJ2-7; abundance: NA; d_gene: NA; v_gene: TRBV7-3; CDR3aa: CASSLTPTGHEQYF; CDR3nt: TGTGCCAGCAGCTTAACCCCGACAGGTCACGAGCAGTACTTC
j_gene: TRBJ1-6; abundance: NA; d_gene: NA; v_gene: TRBV13; CDR3aa: CASSLAREFSPLHF; CDR3nt: TGTGCCAGCAGCTTAGCCAGGGAATTTTCACCCCTCCACTTT
j_gene: TRBJ2-3; abundance: once; d_gene: NA; v_gene: TRBV7-6; CDR3aa: CASSLRTGTSPGTDTQYF; CDR3nt: TGTGCCAGCAGCTTAAGGACTGGGACTTCTCCCGGCACAGATACGCAGTATTTT
j_gene: TRBJ2-5; abundance: NA; d_gene: TRBD2; v_gene: TRBV7-2; CDR3aa: CASSLSLAGPQYF; CDR3nt: TGTGCCAGCAGCTTGTCCCTAGCGGGGCCCCAGTACTTC
j_gene: TRBJ1-1; abundance: NA; d_gene: NA; v_gene: TRBV2; CDR3aa: CASSVRGTEAFF; CDR3nt: TGTGCCAGCAGTGTTAGGGGTACTGAAGCTTTCTTT
j_gene: TRBJ2-5; abundance: once; d_gene: TRBD2; v_gene: TRBV7-8; CDR3aa: CASRWTSGEETQYF; CDR3nt: TGTGCCAGCAGATGGACTAGCGGGGAAGAGACCCAGTACTTC
j_gene: TRBJ2-2; abundance: NA; d_gene: NA; v_gene: TRBV7-7; CDR3aa: CASSLGTGFNTGELFF; CDR3nt: TGTGCCAGCAGCTTGGGAACAGGGTTTAACACCGGGGAGCTGTTTTTT
j_gene: TRBJ1-2; abundance: NA; d_gene: NA; v_gene: TRBV5-4; CDR3aa: CAVRQNYGYTF; CDR3nt: TGTGCCGTGCGACAGAATTATGGCTACACCTTC
j_gene: TRBJ2-3; abundance: NA; d_gene: NA; v_gene: TRBV13; CDR3aa: CASSFLTTQGFTDTQYF; CDR3nt: TGTGCCAGCAGCTTCCTCACTACACAGGGCTTCACAGATACGCAGTATTTT
j_gene: TRBJ2-7; abundance: NA; d_gene: NA; v_gene: TRBV7-8; CDR3aa: CASSSSGTPNAYEQYF; CDR3nt: TGTGCCAGCAGTTCTTCCGGGACTCCAAACGCCTACGAGCAGTACTTC
j_gene: TRBJ1-5; abundance: NA; d_gene: NA; v_gene: TRBV4-1; CDR3aa: CASSQNRYQPQHF; CDR3nt: TGCGCCAGCAGCCAGAACAGGTATCAGCCCCAGCATTTT
j_gene: TRBJ1-2; abundance: NA; d_gene: NA; v_gene: TRBV4-2; CDR3aa: CASSQVYMKRGANYGYTF; CDR3nt: TGTGCCAGCAGCCAAGTCTATATGAAGCGGGGGGCTAACTATGGCTACACCTTC
j_gene: TRBJ2-3; abundance: few; d_gene: TRBD2; v_gene: TRBV29-1; CDR3aa: CSAGSGGGTDTQYF; CDR3nt: TGCAGCGCCGGTAGCGGGGGGGGCACAGATACGCAGTATTTT
j_gene: TRBJ1-2; abundance: NA; d_gene: TRBD1; v_gene: TRBV6-5; CDR3aa: CASSYSYGTAGYTF; CDR3nt: TGTGCCAGCAGTTACTCTTACGGGACAGCTGGCTACACCTTC
j_gene: TRBJ2-3; abundance: NA; d_gene: NA; v_gene: TRBV9; CDR3aa: CASSFQTGWGGPTDTQYF; CDR3nt: TGTGCCAGCAGCTTCCAGACCGGGTGGGGGGGGCCGACAGATACGCAGTATTTT
j_gene: TRBJ1-2; abundance: NA; d_gene: TRBD1; v_gene: TRBV7-9; CDR3aa: CASSLRTGSFYGYTF; CDR3nt: TGTGCCAGCAGCTTAAGGACAGGTAGTTTTTATGGCTACACCTTC
j_gene: TRBJ1-1; abundance: NA; d_gene: TRBD1; v_gene: TRBV6-1; CDR3aa: CASSSDRVNTEAFF; CDR3nt: TGTGCCAGCAGTTCGGACAGGGTGAACACTGAAGCTTTCTTT
j_gene: TRBJ1-5; abundance: NA; d_gene: NA; v_gene: TRBV19; CDR3aa: CASSIDRWGVQPQHF; CDR3nt: TGTGCCAGTAGTATAGATCGTTGGGGGGTTCAGCCCCAGCATTTT
j_gene: TRBJ1-2; abundance: NA; d_gene: NA; v_gene: TRBV9; CDR3aa: CASTLGQGRYGYTF; CDR3nt: TGTGCCAGCACCCTGGGGCAGGGCCGTTATGGCTACACCTTC
j_gene: TRBJ1-4; abundance: NA; d_gene: NA; v_gene: TRBV4-3; CDR3aa: CASSLRGMGEKLFF; CDR3nt: TGCGCCAGCAGCCTCAGGGGAATGGGTGAAAAACTGTTTTTT
j_gene: TRBJ2-5; abundance: NA; d_gene: TRBD2; v_gene: TRBV6-5; CDR3aa: CASSYGRLAVQETQYF; CDR3nt: TGTGCCAGCAGTTACGGGCGACTAGCGGTACAAGAGACCCAGTACTTC
j_gene: TRBJ1-4; abundance: NA; d_gene: TRBD1; v_gene: TRBV10-3; CDR3aa: CAISDSDRGNRKLFF; CDR3nt: TGTGCCATCAGTGACTCCGACAGGGGAAATAGAAAACTGTTTTTT
j_gene: TRBJ1-1; abundance: once; d_gene: NA; v_gene: TRBV6-1; CDR3aa: CASSVRGAPNTEAFF; CDR3nt: TGTGCCAGCAGTGTTAGGGGCGCCCCGAACACTGAAGCTTTCTTT
j_gene: TRBJ2-7; abundance: NA; d_gene: NA; v_gene: TRBV7-6; CDR3aa: CASSKGALYEQYF; CDR3nt: TGTGCCAGCAGCAAAGGGGCCCTTTACGAGCAGTACTTC
j_gene: TRBJ1-5; abundance: once; d_gene: TRBD1; v_gene: TRBV11-2; CDR3aa: CASSSGDRATYSNQPQHF; CDR3nt: TGTGCCAGCAGCTCTGGGGACAGGGCGACTTATAGCAATCAGCCCCAGCATTTT
j_gene: TRBJ2-7; abundance: NA; d_gene: NA; v_gene: TRBV2; CDR3aa: CASRGENYEQYF; CDR3nt: TGTGCCAGCAGGGGAGAAAACTACGAGCAGTACTTC
j_gene: TRBJ2-7; abundance: NA; d_gene: TRBD1; v_gene: TRBV4-1; CDR3aa: CASSPGQGASYEQYF; CDR3nt: TGCGCCAGCAGCCCGGGACAGGGGGCGAGTTACGAGCAGTACTTC
j_gene: TRBJ2-7; abundance: NA; d_gene: TRBD2; v_gene: TRBV23-1; CDR3aa: CASSHLTGTSGASSYEQYF; CDR3nt: TGCGCCAGCAGTCACCTAACCGGGACTAGCGGGGCCAGCTCCTACGAGCAGTACTTC
j_gene: TRBJ2-5; abundance: NA; d_gene: TRBD2; v_gene: TRBV10-3; CDR3aa: CAIAASGKETQYF; CDR3nt: TGTGCCATCGCGGCTAGCGGAAAAGAGACCCAGTACTTC
j_gene: TRBJ1-5; abundance: few; d_gene: TRBD1; v_gene: TRBV4-1; CDR3aa: CASSEQGVQPQHF; CDR3nt: TGCGCCAGCAGCGAACAGGGGGTTCAGCCCCAGCATTTT
j_gene: TRBJ2-2; abundance: NA; d_gene: NA; v_gene: TRBV27; CDR3aa: CASTFSTGGAGELFF; CDR3nt: TGTGCCAGCACCTTCTCGACAGGTGGGGCCGGGGAGCTGTTTTTT
j_gene: TRBJ2-7; abundance: NA; d_gene: TRBD2; v_gene: TRBV7-7; CDR3aa: CASSAPRLAGGGEQYF; CDR3nt: TGTGCCAGCAGCGCCCCGCGACTAGCGGGAGGCGGGGAGCAGTACTTC
j_gene: TRBJ2-3; abundance: NA; d_gene: TRBD2; v_gene: TRBV19; CDR3aa: CASSMQLAGGYPGTDTQYF; CDR3nt: TGTGCCAGTAGTATGCAGCTAGCGGGGGGCTACCCGGGCACAGATACGCAGTATTTT
j_gene: TRBJ1-1; abundance: NA; d_gene: NA; v_gene: TRBV4-1; CDR3aa: CASSRLPGGVRFTEAFF; CDR3nt: TGCGCCAGCAGCCGGCTACCGGGAGGGGTCCGATTCACTGAAGCTTTCTTT
j_gene: TRBJ2-5; abundance: NA; d_gene: TRBD2; v_gene: TRBV9; CDR3aa: CASSANLAGGKETQYF; CDR3nt: TGTGCCAGCAGCGCTAACCTAGCGGGGGGTAAAGAGACCCAGTACTTC
j_gene: TRBJ1-6; abundance: NA; d_gene: NA; v_gene: TRBV2; CDR3aa: CASSRRQAIGSYNSPLHF; CDR3nt: TGTGCCAGCAGCAGACGACAGGCCATCGGGTCCTATAATTCACCCCTCCACTTT
j_gene: TRBJ1-1; abundance: NA; d_gene: NA; v_gene: TRBV6-5; CDR3aa: CASSETVETEAFF; CDR3nt: TGTGCCAGCAGTGAGACAGTTGAGACTGAAGCTTTCTTT
j_gene: TRBJ1-1; abundance: NA; d_gene: NA; v_gene: TRBV7-9; CDR3aa: CASSLLVNTEAFF; CDR3nt: TGTGCCAGCAGCTTACTTGTGAACACTGAAGCTTTCTTT
j_gene: TRBJ1-4; abundance: once; d_gene: TRBD1; v_gene: TRBV4-1; CDR3aa: CASSQDVGRGREKLFF; CDR3nt: TGCGCCAGCAGCCAAGACGTAGGCAGGGGGCGGGAAAAACTGTTTTTT
j_gene: TRBJ2-5; abundance: NA; d_gene: TRBD1; v_gene: TRBV6-1; CDR3aa: CASNQQGQETQYF; CDR3nt: TGTGCCAGCAACCAACAGGGGCAAGAGACCCAGTACTTC
j_gene: TRBJ2-7; abundance: NA; d_gene: NA; v_gene: TRBV6-5; CDR3aa: CASSYSQLQGYEQYF; CDR3nt: TGTGCCAGCAGTTACTCGCAACTCCAGGGCTACGAGCAGTACTTC
j_gene: TRBJ1-5; abundance: NA; d_gene: TRBD1; v_gene: TRBV19; CDR3aa: CASGQVPWPQHF; CDR3nt: TGTGCCAGTGGACAGGTTCCGTGGCCCCAGCATTTT
j_gene: TRBJ2-5; abundance: NA; d_gene: NA; v_gene: TRBV13; CDR3aa: CASSFNRVETQYF; CDR3nt: TGTGCCAGCAGCTTTAACCGGGTAGAGACCCAGTACTTC
j_gene: TRBJ1-2; abundance: NA; d_gene: NA; v_gene: TRBV9; CDR3aa: CASSVGGLQFDGYTF; CDR3nt: TGTGCCAGCAGCGTAGGGGGACTCCAATTCGATGGCTACACCTTC
j_gene: TRBJ1-4; abundance: NA; d_gene: TRBD1; v_gene: TRBV27; CDR3aa: CASSFRDRGGKLFF; CDR3nt: TGTGCCAGCAGTTTCCGGGACAGGGGAGGAAAACTGTTTTTT
j_gene: TRBJ2-7; abundance: NA; d_gene: NA; v_gene: TRBV7-9; CDR3aa: CASRPPEGFGYEQYF; CDR3nt: TGTGCCAGCAGGCCCCCTGAGGGTTTCGGCTACGAGCAGTACTTC
j_gene: TRBJ2-2; abundance: NA; d_gene: NA; v_gene: TRBV13; CDR3aa: CASSFSVGELFF; CDR3nt: TGTGCCAGCAGCTTCTCGGTCGGGGAGCTGTTTTTT
j_gene: TRBJ1-2; abundance: NA; d_gene: NA; v_gene: TRBV20-1; CDR3aa: CSADDLYGYTF; CDR3nt: TGCAGTGCTGATGACTTGTATGGCTACACCTTC
j_gene: TRBJ2-2; abundance: NA; d_gene: NA; v_gene: TRBV4-2; CDR3aa: CASTSFWLTGETTGELFF; CDR3nt: TGTGCCAGCACCTCTTTCTGGTTGACGGGGGAAACAACCGGGGAGCTGTTTTTT
j_gene: TRBJ2-2; abundance: NA; d_gene: NA; v_gene: TRBV7-6; CDR3aa: CASSRVSGELFF; CDR3nt: TGTGCCAGCAGTCGGGTTTCCGGGGAGCTGTTTTTT
j_gene: TRBJ2-7; abundance: NA; d_gene: TRBD1; v_gene: TRBV11-3; CDR3aa: CASSLGTTGGSF; CDR3nt: TGTGCCAGCAGCTTAGGGACGACAGGGGGTTCATTC
j_gene: TRBJ1-2; abundance: NA; d_gene: TRBD1; v_gene: TRBV5-6; CDR3aa: CASSGRGRGYGYTF; CDR3nt: TGTGCCAGCAGCGGCAGGGGGCGCGGCTATGGCTACACCTTC